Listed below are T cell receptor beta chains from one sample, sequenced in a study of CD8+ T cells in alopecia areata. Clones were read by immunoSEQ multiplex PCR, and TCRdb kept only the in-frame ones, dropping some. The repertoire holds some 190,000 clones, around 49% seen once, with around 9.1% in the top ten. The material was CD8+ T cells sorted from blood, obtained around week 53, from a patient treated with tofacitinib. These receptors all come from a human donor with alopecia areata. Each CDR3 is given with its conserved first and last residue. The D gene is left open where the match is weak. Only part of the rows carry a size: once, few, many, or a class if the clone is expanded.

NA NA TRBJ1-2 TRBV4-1 TGCGCCAGCAGCCAAGCCCCCGCAGGGGACTATGGCTACACCTTC CASSQAPAGDYGYTF
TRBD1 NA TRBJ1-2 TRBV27 TGTGCCAGTTCCCGGGACAGGGCTTATGGCTACACCTTC CASSRDRAYGYTF
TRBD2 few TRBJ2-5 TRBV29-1 TGCAGCGTTGCGGGGGGGGAGACCCAAGAGACCCAGTACTTC CSVAGGETQETQYF
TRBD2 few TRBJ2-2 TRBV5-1 TGCGCCAGCACCCCGGGACCGGGAGGCACCGGGGAGCTGTTTTTT CASTPGPGGTGELFF
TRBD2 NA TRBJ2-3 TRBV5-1 TGCGCCAGCAGCTTGGGCGGGGGGAGGACAGATACGCAGTATTTT CASSLGGGRTDTQYF
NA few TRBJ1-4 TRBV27 TGTGCCAGCAGTTTTCTCGGACAGTTAACTGAAAAACTGTTTTTT CASSFLGQLTEKLFF
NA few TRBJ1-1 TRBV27 TGTGCCAGCAGTTTAGCCGTGACAGAGCTGAACACTGAAGCTTTCTTT CASSLAVTELNTEAFF
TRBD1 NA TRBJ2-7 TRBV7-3 TGTGCCAGCAGCTTGGGACAGGGGACTACCTACGAGCAGTACTTC CASSLGQGTTYEQYF
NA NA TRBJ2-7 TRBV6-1 TGTGCCAGCAGTGACACAGGTTACGAGCAGTACTTC CASSDTGYEQYF
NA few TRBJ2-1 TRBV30 TGTGCCTGGAGGGACAATGAGCAGTTCTTC CAWRDNEQFF
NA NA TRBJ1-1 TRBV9 TGTGCCAGCAGCTCCAGTCAGGGTGCCACTGAAGCTTTCTTT CASSSSQGATEAFF
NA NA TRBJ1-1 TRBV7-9 TGTGCCAGCAGCTTAGACGGGGGGAGGACTGAAGCTTTCTTT CASSLDGGRTEAFF
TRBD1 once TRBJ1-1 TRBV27 TGTGCCAGCAGTTTATACAGGGGCGGGGTGATGAACACTGAAGCTTTCTTT CASSLYRGGVMNTEAFF
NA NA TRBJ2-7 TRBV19 TGTGCCAGTAGTGTCGGCTACGAGCAGTACTTC CASSVGYEQYF
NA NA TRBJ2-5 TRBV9 TGTGCCAGCAGCCCCTGGGGTCAAGAGACCCAGTACTTC CASSPWGQETQYF
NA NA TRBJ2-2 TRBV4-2 TGTGCCAGCAGCCAAGATCCAGCGTATTCACAGGGCACCGGGGAGCTGTTTTTT CASSQDPAYSQGTGELFF
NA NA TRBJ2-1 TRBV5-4 TGTGCCAGCAGCCCTAGTAACTGGGCCTCCTACAATGAGCAGTTCTTC CASSPSNWASYNEQFF
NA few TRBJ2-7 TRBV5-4 TGTGCCAGCAGTCAAGGACGAGACGAGCAGTACTTC CASSQGRDEQYF
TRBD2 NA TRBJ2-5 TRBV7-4 TGTGCCAGCAGCCTAGGACTAGCGGGGGGCATGGAGACCCAGTACTTC CASSLGLAGGMETQYF
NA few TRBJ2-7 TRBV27 TGTGCCAGCAGTTTCGGCATAACCTACGAGCAGTACTTC CASSFGITYEQYF
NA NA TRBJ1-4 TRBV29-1 TGCAGCGCCAGAGGAGCGTCTAATGAAAAACTGTTTTTT CSARGASNEKLFF
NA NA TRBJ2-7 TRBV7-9 TGTGCCAGCAGCCATAGACCAGGGGACTACGAGCAGTACTTC CASSHRPGDYEQYF
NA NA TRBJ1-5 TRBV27 TGTGCCAGCAGTTCTGAACGGACAAATCAGCCCCAGCATTTT CASSSERTNQPQHF
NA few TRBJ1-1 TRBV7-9 TGTGCCAGCAGCTATACAAAGGGAGATACTGAAGCTTTCTTT CASSYTKGDTEAFF
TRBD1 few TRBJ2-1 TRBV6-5 TGTGCCAGCAGCTTAGAACAGGGGCCCTACAATGAGCAGTTCTTC CASSLEQGPYNEQFF
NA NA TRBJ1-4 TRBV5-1 TGCGCCAGCAGCGGGCAGAATAATGAAAAACTGTTTTTT CASSGQNNEKLFF
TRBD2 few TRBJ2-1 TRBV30 TGTGCCTGGAGTGGACTAGCGGGCTACAATGAGCAGTTCTTC CAWSGLAGYNEQFF
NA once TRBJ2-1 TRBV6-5 TGTGCCAGCAGTTACGGGCAGGATGAGCAGTTCTTC CASSYGQDEQFF
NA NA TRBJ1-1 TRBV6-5 TGTGCCAGCAGTTACGTTGAGGGGACCACTGAAGCTTTCTTT CASSYVEGTTEAFF
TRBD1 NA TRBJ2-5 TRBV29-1 TGCAGCGTTGGGACAGGGGGCTCTGAGACCCAGTACTTC CSVGTGGSETQYF
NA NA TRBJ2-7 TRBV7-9 TGTGCCAGCAGCTTAGTTGTGGGGACCGAGCAGTACTTC CASSLVVGTEQYF
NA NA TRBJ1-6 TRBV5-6 TGTGCCAGCAGAAAAGACACGATGAATTCACCCCTCCACTTT CASRKDTMNSPLHF
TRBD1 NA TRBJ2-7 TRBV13 TGTGCCAGCAGCCAAACAGGGGAGTCCTACGAGCAGTACTTC CASSQTGESYEQYF
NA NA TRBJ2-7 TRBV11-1 TGTGCCAGCAGGGCCCCAGACCGCAACGAGCAGTACTTC CASRAPDRNEQYF
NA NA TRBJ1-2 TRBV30 TGTGCCTGGAGTGTTTACGGCCTTGGCTACACCTTC CAWSVYGLGYTF
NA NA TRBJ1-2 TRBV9 TGTGCCAGCAGCCTCGGACACATCTATGGCTACACCTTC CASSLGHIYGYTF
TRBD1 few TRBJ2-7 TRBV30 TGTGCCTGGAGTCTCCGGGACAGGGATGACGAGCAGTACTTC CAWSLRDRDDEQYF
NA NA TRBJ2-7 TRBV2 TGTGCCAGCAGTGAGGAGGCAAACTCCTACGAGCAGTACTTC CASSEEANSYEQYF
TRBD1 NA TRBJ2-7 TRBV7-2 TGTGCCAGCAGCCTACGGTGGCAGGGGGCTTACGAGCAGTACTTC CASSLRWQGAYEQYF
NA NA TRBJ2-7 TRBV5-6 TGTGCCAGCAGCTTGGCCCTGCGCCCCTACGAGCAGTACTTC CASSLALRPYEQYF
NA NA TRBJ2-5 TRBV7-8 TGTGCCAGCAGCTTAGTGGGGACCCAAGAGACCCAGTACTTC CASSLVGTQETQYF
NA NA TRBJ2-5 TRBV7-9 TGTGCCAGCAGCGTAGGGGTCCAAGAGACCCAGTACTTC CASSVGVQETQYF
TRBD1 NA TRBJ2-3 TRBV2 TGTGCTAACAGGGGTGTAGATACGCAGTATTTT CANRGVDTQYF
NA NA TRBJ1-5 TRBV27 TGTGCCAGCACCAGAACGGGGGGCGCGAGCAATCAGCCCCAGCATTTT CASTRTGGASNQPQHF
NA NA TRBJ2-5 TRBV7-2 TGTGCCAGCAGCTACCACCAAGAGACCCAGTACTTC CASSYHQETQYF
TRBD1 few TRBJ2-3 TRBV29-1 TGCAGCGTCCTAGGACAGGGCATCGGAGATACGCAGTATTTT CSVLGQGIGDTQYF
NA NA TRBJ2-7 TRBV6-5 TGTGCCAGCAGTTACACCCTCAGGGGCGCCTACGAGCAGTACTTC CASSYTLRGAYEQYF
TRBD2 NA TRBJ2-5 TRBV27 TGTGCCAGCAAAGCGGGGAACCAAGAGACCCAGTACTTC CASKAGNQETQYF
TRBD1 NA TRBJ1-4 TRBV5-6 TGTGCCAGCAGCTTGTCCAGACAGGGGGCTCGTGAAAAACTGTTTTTT CASSLSRQGAREKLFF
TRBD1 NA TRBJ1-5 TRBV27 TGTGCCAGCAGTTTAGACAGGGAGGGCAATCAGCCCCAGCATTTT CASSLDREGNQPQHF
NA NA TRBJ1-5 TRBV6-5 TGTGCCAGCAGACCCACAGGGCACCGACAGCCCCAGCATTTT CASRPTGHRQPQHF
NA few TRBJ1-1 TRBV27 TGTGCCAGCAGTCCAAACCGACGTGGGGACACTGAAGCTTTCTTT CASSPNRRGDTEAFF